These 24 T cell receptor beta chains share one sample of origin, sequenced in a study of identical twins. TCRdb itself ran the 5' RACE reads through MiXCR, one entry per CDR3 protein. The profile shows about 690,000 distinct CDR3 sequences, roughly 6% of them singletons. Sequencing used naive T cells sorted from blood. The receptors were gathered from a man aged 18-30 years in good health.

This clonotype was observed many times. The genes are TRBV12-3 or TRBV12-4 and TRBJ1-5, with D perhaps matching TRBD1 (6 bases). V lost 3 bases, J lost 4 bases, and 13 bases lay in between. The CDR3 covers 15 residues. CDR3 residues: CASSLSRTANQPQHF. The CDR3 nucleotides read TGTGCCAGCAGTTTGTCTCGGACAGCGAATCAGCCCCAGCATTTT.

This clonotype was seen a handful of times. The rearrangement joins TRBV5-1 to TRBJ1-4, with TRBD1 as a possible D gene (5 bases). This CDR3 contains 14 residues. V lost 0 bases, J lost 7 bases, and 10 bases lay in between. The germline CDR1 and CDR2 sequences are SGHRS and YFSETQ. The CDR3 is CASSLVQGGEKLFF. CDR3 bases: TGCGCCAGCAGCTTGGTTCAGGGCGGTGAAAAACTGTTTTTT.

This clonotype was detected ten times or more. The chain is built from TRBV12-3 or TRBV12-4 and TRBJ2-2, with 10 bases identical to TRBD1. This CDR3 contains 15 residues. V dropped 3 bases and J dropped 4; count of bases not matched to a gene: 2. DNA for the CDR3: TGTGCCAGCAGTTTGGACAGGGGGAGCACCGGGGAGCTGTTTTTT. Protein sequence: CASSLDRGSTGELFF.

This clonotype was detected only a few times. The J gene is TRBJ2-7, the V gene TRBV20-1, with 13 bases lining up with TRBD2. CDR1 DFQATT and CDR2 SNEGSKA come from the germline V gene (reference sequence). J lost 0 bases, V lost 6 bases, and 5 bases had no gene match. The CDR3 runs 15 residues. Here the CDR3 reads CSASTSGRRSYEQYF. As DNA, the CDR3 is TGCAGTGCCTCGACTAGCGGGAGGCGCTCCTACGAGCAGTACTTC.

This clonotype occurred many times. The rearrangement links TRBV27 to TRBJ1-1, with D uncertain. Germline V CDR1 and CDR2: MNHEY, SMNVEV (reference sequence). This CDR3 is 15 amino acids long. With 0 bases removed from V and 0 bases from J, the gap between germline ends came to 8 bases. CDR3 coding DNA: TGTGCCAGCAGTTTATCCTCCGGGTTGAACACTGAAGCTTTCTTT. Residues: CASSLSSGLNTEAFF.

This clonotype was picked up many times. The V and J genes are TRBV9 and TRBJ2-2; perhaps TRBD2 as D (5 bases). This CDR3 is 17 amino acids long. V gave up 3 bases and J gave up 5 bases, with 20 bases separating them. From germline, CDR1 is SGDLS and CDR2 YYNGEE. The CDR3 bases are TGTGCCAGCAGCGGAACACGGGATCCCGGTCGGACCGGGGAGCTGTTTTTT. Translating it yields CASSGTRDPGRTGELFF.

The table lists this clonotype with many counts. The chain carries TRBV27 and TRBJ2-2; D remains unclear. This CDR3 region has 12 residues. V was shortened by 4 bases and J by 7 bases, with 7 bases between the two germline ends. Germline V gives CDR1 MNHEY, CDR2 SMNVEV (reference sequence). In DNA form, the CDR3 reads TGTGCCAGCAGTTCCTGGGACGGGGAGCTGTTTTTT. Translating it yields CASSSWDGELFF.

This clonotype was found a few times. CDR3: CASSLLAGGNDEQFF. CDR3 sequence (DNA): TGCGCCAGCAGCCTACTAGCGGGAGGGAACGATGAGCAGTTCTTC. The J gene is TRBJ2-1, the V gene TRBV5-1; 13 bases match TRBD2. The CDR3 is made up of 15 amino acids. V lost 4 bases and J lost 8; bases outside the gene matches: 6. The germline V gene has CDR1 SGHRS and CDR2 YFSETQ.

This clonotype was observed at least ten times. The rearrangement uses TRBV5-5 and TRBJ2-6, with D perhaps TRBD1 (6 bases). Germline CDR1 SGHKS, CDR2 YYEKEE (reference sequence). CDR3 length equals 15 residues. The ends were cut back, 3 bases at V and 4 bases at J, with 11 bases in the middle. CDR3: CASSWGTLGANVLTF. The CDR3, as DNA: TGTGCCAGCAGCTGGGGGACACTGGGGGCCAACGTCCTGACTTTC.

This clonotype occurred a few times. The rearrangement links TRBV10-2 to TRBJ2-3; D unclear. This CDR3 region has 16 residues. Germline CDR1 reads WSHSY; CDR2 reads SAAADI. Trimming left V 6 bases short and J 2 bases short, with 18 bases between. The DNA of the CDR3 is TGCGCCAGCAGCCCTTCGGGCGCGCTAGACACAGATACGCAGTATTTT. It is translated as CASSPSGALDTDTQYF.

This chain connects TRBV2 to TRBJ1-1; weak D call: TRBD1 (5 bases). This CDR3 has 14 amino acids. Germline CDR1 and CDR2: SNHLY and FYNNEI. Between the trimmed V and J ends, which lost 4 bases and 4 bases, there was a span of 13 bases. CDR3 sequence: CASSVGVGGTEAFF. The CDR3 DNA sequence: TGTGCCAGCAGTGTGGGGGTCGGGGGCACTGAAGCTTTCTTT.

This clonotype has ten or more counts. The V call is TRBV3-1, the J call TRBJ1-2; the match to TRBD1 covers 9 bases. The junction had 3 bases not matched to a gene; V was cut back by 3 bases and J by 1 base. Germline-derived CDR1 and CDR2 are LGHDT and YNNKEL (reference sequence). This CDR3 region has 15 residues. The CDR3 spells CASSQGGQGNYGYTF. The CDR3 bases are TGTGCCAGCAGCCAGGGGGGACAGGGTAACTATGGCTACACCTTC.

The table lists this clonotype with many counts. V and J are TRBV10-3 and TRBJ1-4; unclear D gene. Looked up from germline, CDR1 is ENHRY and CDR2 is SYGVKD. The CDR3 length is 15 residues. The V and J ends lost 2 bases and 2 bases respectively, with 9 bases between them. The CDR3 spells CAISEGMGTNEKLFF. In DNA form, the CDR3 reads TGTGCCATCAGTGAGGGGATGGGGACTAATGAAAAACTGTTTTTT.

This clonotype was counted ten times or more. The rearrangement joins TRBV4-1 to TRBJ1-2; the match to TRBD1 covers 7 bases. This CDR3 comprises 14 residues. Unmatched junction bases numbered 11, after V lost 5 bases and J lost 8 bases. Germline lookup yields CDR1 MGHRA and CDR2 YSYEKL. The chain's CDR3 is CASSSRTGMKGYTF. CDR3 bases: TGCGCCAGCAGCTCCCGGACAGGAATGAAGGGCTACACCTTC.

The sample holds many counts of this clonotype. This sequence joins TRBV7-9 and TRBJ1-1; D is possibly TRBD1 (6 bases). Trimming pared 1 base from V and 3 bases from J, leaving 9 bases between. Germline CDR1 SEHNR, CDR2 FQNEAQ (reference sequence). The length of the CDR3 is 14 residues. The CDR3 coding sequence is TGTGCCAGCAGCTTAGAACAGGGACACACTGAAGCTTTCTTT. Translated: CASSLEQGHTEAFF.

A few counts support this clonotype. The chain has TRBV27 and TRBJ1-5, with D possibly matching TRBD1 (5 bases). The CDR3 runs to 15 residues. Trimming left V 4 bases short and J 0 bases short, with 10 bases between. The V gene's germline CDR1 is MNHEY and CDR2 SMNVEV (reference sequence). This CDR3 reads CASSSQEYSNQPQHF. CDR3 nucleotide sequence: TGTGCCAGCAGTTCACAGGAGTATAGCAATCAGCCCCAGCATTTT.

Ten or more counts support this clonotype. This chain connects TRBV4-3 to TRBJ2-1; the match to TRBD2 covers 8 bases. The CDR3 covers 16 residues. Germline-derived CDR1 and CDR2 are LGHNA and YSLEER. Germline trimming cut 2 bases from V and 4 bases from J; bases unmatched to any gene: 7. DNA for the CDR3: TGCGCCAGCAGCCAAAATAGCGGGAACGGTTACAATGAGCAGTTCTTC. Its protein is CASSQNSGNGYNEQFF.

In its sample, this clonotype was seen a few times. The chain employs TRBV6-2 or TRBV6-3 and TRBJ2-1; 9 nucleotides align to TRBD1. The CDR3 runs 14 residues. V was clipped by 7 bases and J by 8 bases; unmatched bases: 9. Germline assignment: CDR1 MNHEY and CDR2 SVGEGT. Here the CDR3 reads CASKGTGRVDEQFF. As DNA, the CDR3 is TGTGCCAGCAAGGGGACAGGGAGAGTCGATGAGCAGTTCTTC.

This clonotype was counted only a few times. The chain recombines TRBV7-8 with TRBJ2-7, with TRBD1 matching 12 bases. The CDR3 totals 15 residues. The junction had 7 bases not matched to a gene; V was cut back by 5 bases and J by 5 bases. Germline CDR1 and CDR2: SGHVS and FQNEAQ. In nucleotides, the CDR3 is TGTGCCAGCAGCGCCCGGGACAGGGGGCTCCACGAGCAGTACTTC. It is translated as CASSARDRGLHEQYF.

This clonotype was seen ten or more times. V usage is TRBV12-3 or TRBV12-4 and J usage is TRBJ2-1; 10 nucleotides match TRBD2. Trimming took 7 bases from V and 7 from J; bases not matched to a gene: 7. The CDR3 extends over 14 amino acids. CDR3 sequence reads: CASMVLAGGNEQFF. CDR3 nucleotides: TGTGCCAGCATGGTGTTAGCGGGGGGTAATGAGCAGTTCTTC.

This clonotype was detected ten times or more. The rearrangement links TRBV29-1 to TRBJ2-3; no clear D. The CDR3 runs 11 residues. Germline CDR1 reads SQVTM; CDR2 reads ANQGSEA. Trimming shortened V by 5 bases and J by 6 bases, and 9 bases separated the two germline ends. Here the CDR3 reads CSVPQVDTQYF. In DNA form, the CDR3 reads TGCAGCGTTCCGCAAGTCGATACGCAGTATTTT.

This clonotype was picked up a small number of times. The chain carries TRBV5-6 and TRBJ2-7; weak D call: TRBD1 (7 bases). The germline V gene has CDR1 SGHDT and CDR2 YYEEEE. This CDR3 has 15 amino acids. V gave up 4 bases and J gave up 3 bases, with 17 bases separating them. The CDR3 is CASSAGQRPFYEQYF. The CDR3, as DNA: TGTGCCAGCAGCGCGGGACAGCGTCCCTTCTACGAGCAGTACTTC.

This clonotype was observed many times. The V and J genes are TRBV20-1 and TRBJ2-1; TRBD2 might be the D (5 bases). The V and J ends lost 3 bases and 0 bases respectively, with 9 bases between them. Germline CDR1 DFQATT, CDR2 SNEGSKA (reference sequence). The CDR3 contains 14 residues. The DNA of the CDR3 is TGCAGTGCTAGTCGTGGGAGCTCCTACAATGAGCAGTTCTTC. This encodes CSASRGSSYNEQFF.

This clonotype appeared many times. This chain connects TRBV12-3 or TRBV12-4 to TRBJ2-1; 7 bases fit TRBD2. The junction had 4 bases not matched to a gene; V was cut back by 5 bases and J by 9 bases. The CDR3 totals 12 residues. CDR3 amino acids: CASSIGTIEQFF. CDR3 DNA sequence: TGTGCCAGCAGTATCGGGACTATTGAGCAGTTCTTC.